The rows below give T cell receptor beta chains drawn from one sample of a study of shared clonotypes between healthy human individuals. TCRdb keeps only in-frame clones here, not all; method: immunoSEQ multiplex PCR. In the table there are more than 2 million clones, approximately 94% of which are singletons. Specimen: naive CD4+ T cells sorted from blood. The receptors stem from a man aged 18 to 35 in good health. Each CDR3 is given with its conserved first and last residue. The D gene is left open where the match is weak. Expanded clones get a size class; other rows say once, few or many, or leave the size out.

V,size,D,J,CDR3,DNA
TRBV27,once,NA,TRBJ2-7,CASSPRRGAKSSYEQYF,TGTGCCAGCAGTCCGCGCCGCGGGGCCAAGAGCTCCTACGAGCAGTACTTC
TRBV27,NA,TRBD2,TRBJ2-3,CASSSYRTSGYRTDTQYF,TGTGCCAGCAGTTCTTATCGGACTAGCGGGTATCGCACAGATACGCAGTATTTT
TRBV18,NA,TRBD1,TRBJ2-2,CASSPTGTGVTGELFF,TGTGCCAGCTCACCAACCGGGACAGGGGTCACCGGGGAGCTGTTTTTT
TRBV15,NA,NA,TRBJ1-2,CATSRVGVGGYTF,TGTGCCACCAGCAGAGTGGGGGTTGGTGGCTACACCTTC
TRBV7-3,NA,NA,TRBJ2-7,CASSIQSGFYEQYF,TGTGCCAGCAGCATCCAATCAGGTTTTTACGAGCAGTACTTC
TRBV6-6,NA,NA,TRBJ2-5,CASGRFQETQYF,TGTGCCTCCGGACGGTTTCAAGAGACCCAGTACTTC
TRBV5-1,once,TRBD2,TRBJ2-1,CASSLYSGGPDEQFF,TGCGCCAGCAGCTTGTATTCGGGAGGGCCTGATGAGCAGTTCTTC
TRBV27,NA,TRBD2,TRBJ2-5,CASSFRLAGIQETQYF,TGTGCCAGCAGTTTTCGACTAGCGGGTATCCAAGAGACCCAGTACTTC
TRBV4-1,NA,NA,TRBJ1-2,CASSSAPTGGYTF,TGCGCCAGCAGCAGTGCTCCCACAGGGGGCTACACCTTC
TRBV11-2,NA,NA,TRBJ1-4,CASRRTAGGEKLFF,TGTGCCAGCAGGCGGACAGCCGGAGGGGAAAAACTGTTTTTT
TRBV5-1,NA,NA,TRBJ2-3,CASSLTGTSTDTQYF,TGCGCCAGCAGCCTCACAGGGACTAGCACAGATACGCAGTATTTT
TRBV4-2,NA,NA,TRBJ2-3,CAEGAQYF,TGTGCCGAGGGGGCGCAGTATTTT
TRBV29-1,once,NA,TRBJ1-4,CSVDGTGGEKLFF,TGCAGCGTTGACGGGACGGGGGGGGAAAAACTGTTTTTT
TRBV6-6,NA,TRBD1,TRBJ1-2,CASSTDRAAHYGYTF,TGTGCCAGCAGCACTGACAGGGCAGCTCACTATGGCTACACCTTC
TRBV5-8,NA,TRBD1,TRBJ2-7,CASSLFNRGHEQYF,TGTGCCAGCAGCTTGTTTAACAGGGGGCACGAGCAGTACTTC
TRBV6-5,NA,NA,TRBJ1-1,CASSRGPPSPAFF,TGTGCCAGCAGCCGCGGGCCCCCCTCTCCAGCTTTCTTT
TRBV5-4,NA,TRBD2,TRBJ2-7,CASSPGTSGPVEQYF,TGTGCCAGCAGCCCCGGGACTAGCGGGCCAGTGGAGCAGTACTTC
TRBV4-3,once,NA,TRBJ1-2,CASSSPGPIYGYTF,TGCGCCAGCAGCTCGCCGGGACCGATCTATGGCTACACCTTC
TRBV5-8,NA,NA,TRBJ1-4,CASSLAIGVGEKLFF,TGTGCCAGCAGCTTGGCCATCGGGGTGGGGGAAAAACTGTTTTTT
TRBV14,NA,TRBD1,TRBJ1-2,CASRATGTGKGYTF,TGTGCCAGCAGAGCCACCGGGACAGGGAAAGGCTACACCTTC
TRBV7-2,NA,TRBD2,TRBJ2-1,CASSATSGGPAGNEQFF,TGTGCCAGCAGCGCAACTAGCGGGGGGCCCGCTGGCAATGAGCAGTTCTTC
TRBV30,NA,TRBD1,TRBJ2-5,CAWGTEINQETQYF,TGTGCCTGGGGGACAGAGATTAACCAAGAGACCCAGTACTTC
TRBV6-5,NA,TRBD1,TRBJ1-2,CASSYGGTGNIYGYTF,TGTGCCAGCAGTTACGGCGGGACAGGGAATATTTATGGCTACACCTTC